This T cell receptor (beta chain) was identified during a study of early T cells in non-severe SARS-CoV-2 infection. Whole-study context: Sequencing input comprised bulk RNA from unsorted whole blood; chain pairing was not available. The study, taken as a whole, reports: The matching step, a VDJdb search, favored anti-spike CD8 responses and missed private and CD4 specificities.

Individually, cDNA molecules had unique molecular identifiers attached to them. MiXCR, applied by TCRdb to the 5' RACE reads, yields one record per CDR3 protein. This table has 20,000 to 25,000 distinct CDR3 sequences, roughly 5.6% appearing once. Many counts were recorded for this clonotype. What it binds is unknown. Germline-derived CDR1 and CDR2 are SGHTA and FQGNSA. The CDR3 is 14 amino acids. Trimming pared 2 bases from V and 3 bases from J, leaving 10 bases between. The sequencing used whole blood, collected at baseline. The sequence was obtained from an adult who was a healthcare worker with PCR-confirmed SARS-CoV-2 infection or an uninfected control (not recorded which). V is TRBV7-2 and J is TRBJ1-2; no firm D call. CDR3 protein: CASSLPMPYYGYTF. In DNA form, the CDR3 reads TGTGCCAGCAGCTTACCGATGCCTTACTATGGCTACACCTTC.